The 6 T cell receptor beta chains in this list originate from one sample, sequenced in a study of T cells after yellow fever vaccination. TCRdb redid the calling of the 5' RACE reads with MiXCR, one entry per CDR3 protein. The data contain roughly 260,000 distinct CDR3 sequences, around 13% of them singletons. Sequencing used CD4+ T cells sorted from PBMCs, obtained 45 days after the yellow fever booster vaccination. All receptors come from a man younger than 40 who received the YFV17D yellow fever vaccine.

The rearrangement joins TRBV14 to TRBJ2-7; 8 bases agree with TRBD2. Germline CDR1 SGHDN, CDR2 FVKESK. The CDR3 extends over 15 amino acids. Trimming at V came to 4 bases and at J to 4 bases, leaving 9 bases not matched to a gene. Here the CDR3 reads CASSRRVSGKYEQYF. In DNA, the CDR3 is TGTGCCAGCAGCCGAAGAGTTAGCGGGAAGTACGAGCAGTACTTC.

This chain links TRBV7-9 with TRBJ2-7; 12 nucleotides match TRBD2. With 3 bases clipped from V and 5 bases from J, the junction kept 2 bases outside the gene matches. Looked up from germline, CDR1 is SEHNR and CDR2 is FQNEAQ (reference sequence). The CDR3 consists of 14 residues. The CDR3 nucleotides read TGTGCCAGCAGCTTGACTAGCGGGAGTAACGAGCAGTACTTC. It translates to CASSLTSGSNEQYF.

Only a few counts were recorded for this clonotype. The rearrangement links TRBV5-1 to TRBJ2-3, with D unresolved. The germline CDR1 and CDR2 sequences are SGHRS and YFSETQ. The CDR3 consists of 13 residues. V was pared by 9 bases and J by 1 base, with 12 bases between. Here the CDR3 reads CATSDPGTDTQYF. CDR3 nucleotides: TGCGCCACCTCGGACCCGGGCACAGATACGCAGTATTTT.

The chain links TRBV7-2 to TRBJ2-1; D gene ambiguous. Germline V CDR1 and CDR2: SGHTA, FQGNSA. Trimming pared 4 bases from V and 11 bases from J, leaving 24 bases between. CDR3 size: 16 residues. CDR3: CASSSSTGPRGGQQFF. The CDR3 region has the DNA TGTGCCAGCAGCTCAAGCACCGGGCCCCGAGGTGGTCAGCAGTTCTTC. Combining the CDR3 with reference TRBV7-2 and TRBJ2-1 gives the whole variable domain GAGVSQSPSNKVTEKGKDVELRCDPISGHTALYWYRQSLGQGLEFLIYFQGNSAPDKSGLPSDRFSAERTGGSVSTLTIQRTQQEDSAVYLCASSSSTGPRGGQQFFGPGTRLTVL.

This chain uses TRBV4-3 with TRBJ2-7; D perhaps matches TRBD1 (6 bases). The germline CDR1 and CDR2 sequences are LGHNA and YSLEER. There are 14 residues in the CDR3. V gave up 1 base and J gave up 4 bases, with 11 bases separating them. The CDR3 spells CASSQGTDNYEQYF. The CDR3 region has the DNA TGCGCCAGCAGCCAAGGGACAGATAATTACGAGCAGTACTTC.

CDR3 sequence: CASSLRFAEETQYF. For the CDR3, the DNA is TGTGCCAGCAGCTTGCGCTTTGCGGAAGAGACCCAGTACTTC. The V gene is TRBV5-4, the J gene TRBJ2-5; D gene ambiguous. The CDR3 has 14 amino acids. Germline assignment: CDR1 SGHNT and CDR2 YYREEE (reference sequence). Deletions cut 1 base from V and 3 bases from J, with 10 bases between. The whole variable domain, filled in from reference TRBV5-4 and TRBJ2-5, reads ETGVTQSPTHLIKTRGQQVTLRCSSQSGHNTVSWYQQALGQGPQFIFQYYREEENGRGNFPPRFSGLQFPNYSSELNVNALELDDSALYLCASSLRFAEETQYFGPGTRLLVL.